This T cell receptor (beta chain) was profiled in a study of blood T cells in healthy people across ages. CDR3 length: 15 amino acids. Germline CDR1 is SGHDN and CDR2 is FVKESK. V lost 5 bases and J lost 1, with 14 bases in between. A second PCR, run for roughly 7 to 11 cycles, used a sample-barcoded 5' primer plus a J-beta primer mix. Using its own MiXCR run on the 5' RACE reads, TCRdb lists one record per CDR3 protein. The sample carries about 640,000 distinct CDR3 sequences, 58% recorded once. The sample was blood. The chain recombines TRBV14 with TRBJ1-1, with D possibly TRBD1 on 6 matching bases. The source of this sequence is a man aged 55 to 69 in good health. The DNA for the CDR3 is TGTGCCAGCAGCTATCAACAGGGATCGAACACTGAAGCTTTCTTT. The encoded protein is CASSYQQGSNTEAFF.